This T cell receptor (beta chain) is from a study of T cell repertoires in ileal Crohn's disease. As for the study in general: About half of patients got postoperative therapy: some 11 thiopurines, approximately 18 anti-TNF. The M6 sample came from neoterminal ileum during colonoscopy after surgery. Study results and limitations: Compared with non-smokers, active smokers at surgery showed more clonal expansions.

As regards this clone: Its antigen is still unknown.

Specified time point: neoterminal ileum biopsy at postoperative endoscopy, about 6 months after surgery. J lost 6 bases, V lost 2 bases, and 3 bases had no gene match. CDR3 length: 15 residues. Germline V gene sequence: CDR1 MNHNY, CDR2 SVGAGI (reference sequence). The assay was immunoSEQ multiplex PCR, and TCRdb's table has in-frame clones only and misses some. The sample contains more than 50,000 clones, around nine tenths of which appear only once. The chain joins TRBV6-6 to TRBJ2-2; TRBD2 agrees at 10 bases. The sequence came from an adult with Crohn's disease. Input material: ileal tissue. In nucleotides, the CDR3 is TGTGCCAGCAGTTACCTAGCGGGAGTCCCCGGGGAGCTGTTTTTT. It translates to CASSYLAGVPGELFF.